Reported below is one T cell receptor (beta chain). Its antigen is not known. Time point defined: blood 4 weeks post-SBRT, at nephrectomy. Treatment reported: 15 Gy SBRT to primary tumor, nephrectomy 4 weeks later. Nephrectomy followed 15 Gy stereotactic body radiation by 4 weeks. Blood was sampled at baseline, 2 weeks and 4 weeks after SBRT. This table comes from immunoSEQ multiplex PCR, and its TCRdb copy is limited to in-frame clones, with some not included. The sample has approximately 170,000 clones, approximately 90% seen once. Germline values: CDR1 SGDLS, CDR2 YYNGEE. Trimming left V 3 bases short and J 4 bases short, with 16 bases between. The CDR3 is 15 amino acids. The data derive from a study of radiation and T cells in renal cell carcinoma. Study findings and constraints: Top tumor clonotypes rose in blood 2 weeks post-radiation, then contracted.

This clonotype was obtained from a woman in her forties or fifties with renal cell carcinoma. The input for sequencing was blood, taken from a patient whose treatment included radiotherapy and nephrectomy. The chain couples TRBV9 to TRBJ1-1; the D gene is possibly TRBD1 (5 bases). The CDR3 coding sequence is TGTGCCAGCAGCGCAGGGCGCGGTCGGGGCACTGAAGCTTTCTTT. As protein: CASSAGRGRGTEAFF.